This passage covers 9 T cell receptor beta chains from one sample sequenced in a study of CXCR3-negative and CXCR3-positive naive CD8 T cells. Notes on the study in general: Researchers report that CXCR3-positive naive cells carry more hydrophobic TRB CDR3s than CXCR3-negative naive cells.

The TRB libraries of cDNA were built by UMI-labeled 5' RACE. TCRdb re-called the 5' RACE reads and gives one entry per CDR3 protein, without DNA. The sample totals about 98,000 distinct CDR3 sequences. Their target antigens are unknown. Source material: naive CXCR3+ CD8+ T cells from blood. Subset described: CD45RO-CCR7+CD27+CD95- naive CD8+ T cells expressing CXCR3 (TNR3+). These receptors all stem from a human donor in good health. Some clones in this sample may be carry-over from other donors' samples.

The CDR3 spells CASMGRPSGGDTQYF. The V call is TRBV6-1, the J call TRBJ2-3; lacking DNA, the TRBD1 call made by TCRdb goes unchecked. Looked up from germline, CDR1 is MNHNS and CDR2 is SASEGT. CDR3 length equals 15 residues.

The chain carries TRBV12-3 or TRBV12-4 and TRBJ1-1. The CDR3 loop spans 13 amino acids. The CDR3 reads CPSYTESNTEAFF.

The V call is TRBV19, the J call TRBJ1-5. Germline V CDR1 and CDR2: LNHDA, SQIVND (reference sequence). The length of the CDR3 is 19 residues. This CDR3 is CASSIGSIRGGGYFQPQHF.

The J gene is TRBJ2-7, the V gene TRBV5-1. Per the germline V gene, CDR1 is SGHRS and CDR2 is YFSETQ. This CDR3 is built from 14 residues. The CDR3: CASSFDRTSYEQYF. Full variable domain (outside the CDR3, taken from reference TRBV5-1 and TRBJ2-7): KAGVTQTPRYLIKTRGQQVTLSCSPISGHRSVSWYQQTPGQGLQFLFEYFSETQRNKGNFPGRFSGRQFSNSRSEMNVSTLELGDSALYLCASSFDRTSYEQYFGPGTRLTVT.

The chain links TRBV5-5 to TRBJ1-1; the TCRdb call, TRBD1, lacks DNA for checking. This CDR3 is 16 amino acids long. Germline CDR1 and CDR2: SGHKS and YYEKEE (reference sequence). This CDR3 reads CASSLRTGGLDTEAFF. The full variable domain, its missing parts supplied by reference TRBV5-5 and TRBJ1-1, is DAGVTQSPTHLIKTRGQQVTLRCSPISGHKSVSWYQQVLGQGPQFIFQYYEKEERGRGNFPDRFSARQFPNYSSELNVNALLLGDSALYLCASSLRTGGLDTEAFFGQGTRLTVV.

The gene calls are TRBV7-6 and TRBJ2-7. The CDR3 has 15 amino acids. Germline values: CDR1 SGHVS, CDR2 FNYEAQ. This CDR3 reads CASSLGSGISYEQYF.

V usage is TRBV27 and J usage is TRBJ1-1; no DNA is available, so the TRBD1 call from TCRdb remains unchecked. Germline values: CDR1 MNHEY, CDR2 SMNVEV (reference sequence). The CDR3 has 15 amino acids. CDR3 region: CASSLYGTENTEAFF.

The V call is TRBV6-2 or TRBV6-3, the J call TRBJ2-7. The V gene's germline CDR1 is MNHEY and CDR2 SVGEGT. The CDR3 covers 13 residues. This CDR3 is CASSLVGLDEQYF.

The rearrangement uses TRBV7-6 and TRBJ2-1; TCRdb outputs TRBD1, but without DNA this stays unchecked. The CDR3 contains 18 residues. Per germline, CDR1 SGHVS and CDR2 FNYEAQ. The chain's CDR3 is CASSLDFGGLGSYNEQFF.